Listed here are 8 T cell receptor beta chains from one sample, sequenced in a study of tumor-infiltrating lymphocytes in primary liver carcinoma. Co-extraction yielded RNA and DNA from roughly 20-30 mg of unsorted bulk tissue. Starting material of 500 to 600 ng total RNA yielded TCR beta cDNA via a constant-region primer. Generation of the TCR beta libraries relied on three nested multiplex PCR rounds using slightly modified ARM-PCR. PCR rounds one and two used TRBV1-TRBV30 forward primers with a C-beta reverse primer for around 11 cycles each. MiXCR, applied by TCRdb to the multiplex PCR reads, yields one record per CDR3 protein. Of some 180,000 distinct CDR3 sequences listed, around four fifths are singletons. The sample taken for sequencing was tumor tissue from primary liver carcinoma. These receptors were collected from a man in his forties with primary liver carcinoma and hepatitis B virus infection.

The chain is built from TRBV6-1 and TRBJ1-1, with D possibly being TRBD1 (5 bases). Germline CDR1 and CDR2: MNHNS and SASEGT. The CDR3 has 15 residues. V lost 5 bases to trimming and J lost 8 bases, with 21 bases between them. CDR3 sequence (DNA): TGTGCCAGCAGTCTCACAAGGGGCGGAGGACAAGAAGCTTTCTTT. This codes for CASSLTRGGGQEAFF.

This clonotype was detected once. A single base separates this from a much larger clone, so it may be a read error. This chain joins TRBV5-1 and TRBJ1-1; D possibly corresponds to TRBD1 (5 bases). The CDR3 is made up of 13 amino acids. CDR1 SGHRS and CDR2 YFSETQ come from the germline V gene. The V gene lost 2 bases and the J gene lost 7 bases, with 12 bases spanning the gap. The CDR3: CASSLRGDIEAFF. The DNA of the CDR3 is TGCGCCAGCAGCTTAAGGGGAGACATTGAAGCTTTCTTT.

The rearrangement joins TRBV15 to TRBJ2-7, with 8 bases fitting TRBD2. The germline CDR1 and CDR2 sequences are LNHNV and YYDKDF (reference sequence). V lost 0 bases, J lost 7 bases, and 8 bases stayed unmatched. The CDR3 extends over 15 amino acids. The CDR3 reads CATSRDRRLASEQYF. CDR3 sequence (DNA): TGTGCCACCAGCAGAGATAGGCGACTAGCGAGTGAGCAGTACTTC.

This clonotype appeared once. The chain has TRBV5-4 and TRBJ2-3; no reliable D call. CDR3 length: 14 amino acids. Germline CDR1 is SGHNT and CDR2 is YYREEE (reference sequence). Trimming removed 0 bases at V and 1 base at J, with 6 bases between. This chain's CDR3 is CASSLDNRTDTQYF. CDR3 DNA: TGTGCCAGCAGCTTGGATAACCGCACAGATACGCAGTATTTT.

There are a few counts of this clonotype. This may come from a read error, since a much larger clone is one base off. The chain uses TRBV5-4 and TRBJ2-1; D is undetermined. This CDR3 is built from 13 residues. Per germline, CDR1 SGHNT and CDR2 YYREEE (reference sequence). CDR3 nucleotides: TGTACCAGCAGCTTGACCGGATCCAATGAGCAGTTCTTC. Translation: CTSSLTGSNEQFF.

Regarding this clonotype: A read error is possible here, since a much larger clone lies one base away. The chain uses TRBV30 and TRBJ2-3, with 8 bases that match TRBD2. Germline V gene sequence: CDR1 GTSNPN, CDR2 SVGIG (reference sequence). This CDR3 spans 13 amino acids. CDR3 nucleotides: TGTCCCTGGACCAAGCGGGAGAGAGATACGCAGTATTTT. Residues: CPWTKRERDTQYF.

The chain recombines TRBV11-2 with TRBJ2-5; D call uncertain. The CDR3 covers 15 residues. Trimming shortened V by 10 bases and J by 8 bases, and 26 bases separated the two germline ends. Germline V gene sequence: CDR1 SGHAT, CDR2 FQNNGV. The CDR3 region is CANSRWNGPADTQYF. Written as DNA, the CDR3 is TGTGCCAATAGTCGTTGGAATGGTCCCGCGGATACCCAGTACTTC. Variable domain in full (rest from reference TRBV11-2 and TRBJ2-5): EAGVAQSPRYKIIEKRQSVAFWCNPISGHATLYWYQQILGQGPKLLIQFQNNGVVDDSQLPKDRFSAERLKGVDSTLKIQPAKLEDSAVYLCANSRWNGPADTQYFGPGTRLLVL.

The chain recombines TRBV6-1 with TRBJ2-7; either TRBD1 or TRBD2 may fit D (5 bases each). The ends were cut back, 10 bases at V and 1 base at J, with 23 bases in the middle. The CDR3 has 16 amino acids. Germline V CDR1 and CDR2: MNHNS, SASEGT. CDR3 sequence (DNA): TGTGCCAACAGCCGGAGGCCCCCCGACAGTTCCTACGAGCAGTACTTC. It encodes CANSRRPPDSSYEQYF.